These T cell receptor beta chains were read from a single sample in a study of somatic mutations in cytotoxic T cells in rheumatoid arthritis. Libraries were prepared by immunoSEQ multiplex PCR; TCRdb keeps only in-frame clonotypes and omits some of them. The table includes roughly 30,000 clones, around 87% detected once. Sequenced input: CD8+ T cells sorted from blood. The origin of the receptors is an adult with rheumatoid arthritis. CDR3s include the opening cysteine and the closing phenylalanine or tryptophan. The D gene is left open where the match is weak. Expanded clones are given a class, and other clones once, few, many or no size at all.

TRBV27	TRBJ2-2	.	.	CASSFLETRGVGELFF	TGTGCCAGCAGTTTCCTCGAGACAAGGGGCGTCGGGGAGCTGTTTTTT
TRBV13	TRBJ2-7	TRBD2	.	CASSLELAGTYEQYF	TGTGCCAGCAGCTTAGAACTAGCGGGAACCTACGAGCAGTACTTC
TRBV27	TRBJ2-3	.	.	CASSPLGGLTDTQYF	TGTGCCAGCAGTCCCCTAGGCGGGCTCACAGATACGCAGTATTTT
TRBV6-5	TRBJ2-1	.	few	CASSSKAEQSNEQFF	TGTGCCAGCAGTTCAAAAGCTGAACAATCGAATGAGCAGTTCTTC
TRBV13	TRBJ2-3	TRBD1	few	CASSLGRGQGSDTQYF	TGTGCCAGCAGCTTAGGCCGGGGACAGGGATCAGATACGCAGTATTTT
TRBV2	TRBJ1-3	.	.	CASSEYVSSGNTIYF	TGTGCCAGCAGTGAATATGTGAGCTCTGGAAACACCATATATTTT
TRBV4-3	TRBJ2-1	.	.	CASSQARVYDEQFF	TGCGCCAGCAGCCAAGCCAGGGTATACGATGAGCAGTTCTTC
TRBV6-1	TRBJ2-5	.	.	CASSERPQSSQYF	TGTGCCAGCAGTGAGCGCCCCCAATCTTCCCAGTACTTC
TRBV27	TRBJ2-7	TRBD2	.	CASSLRIAGESYEQYF	TGTGCCAGCAGTTTACGGATAGCGGGAGAGAGTTACGAGCAGTACTTC
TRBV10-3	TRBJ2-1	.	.	CAISEPDKSSYNEQFF	TGTGCCATCAGTGAGCCAGACAAGAGCTCCTACAATGAGCAGTTCTTC
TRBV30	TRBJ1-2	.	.	CAWTQGYGYTF	TGTGCCTGGACCCAGGGTTATGGCTACACCTTC
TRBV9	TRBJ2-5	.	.	CASSPVQWKETQYF	TGTGCCAGCAGCCCGGTGCAATGGAAAGAGACCCAGTACTTC
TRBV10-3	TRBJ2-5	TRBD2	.	CAIRDSGEVEETQYF	TGTGCCATCAGAGATAGCGGGGAGGTTGAGGAGACCCAGTACTTC
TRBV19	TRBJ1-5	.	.	CAIGTGYSNQPQHF	TGTGCCATTGGGACGGGGTATAGCAATCAGCCCCAGCATTTT
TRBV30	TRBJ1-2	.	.	CAWSVNVNYGYTF	TGTGCCTGGAGTGTAAACGTTAACTATGGCTACACCTTC
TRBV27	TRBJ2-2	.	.	CASSPGTLSNGELFF	TGTGCCAGCAGTCCCGGGACCCTCTCGAATGGGGAACTGTTTTTT
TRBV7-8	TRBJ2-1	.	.	CASSLARAANEQFF	TGTGCCAGCAGCTTAGCGAGGGCAGCCAATGAGCAGTTCTTC
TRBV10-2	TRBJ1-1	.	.	CASSDFVNTEAFF	TGCGCCAGCAGTGACTTTGTGAACACTGAAGCTTTCTTT
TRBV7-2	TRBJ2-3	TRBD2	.	CASSLEPGLGTDTQYF	TGTGCCAGCAGCTTAGAACCCGGACTAGGGACAGATACGCAGTATTTT
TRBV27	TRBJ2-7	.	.	CASSVKGPSLYEQYF	TGTGCCAGCTCTGTCAAGGGGCCTAGCCTATACGAGCAGTACTTC